Listed here are 28 T cell receptor beta chains from one sample, sequenced in a study of T cells in Graves' hyperthyroidism and ophthalmopathy. TCR beta CDR3 region amplification was performed from RNA transcripts. HTBI primers were employed in a first-round RT-PCR of the TCR CDR3. TCRdb processed the multiplex PCR reads anew with MiXCR; each CDR3 protein has one entry. The table includes some 320,000 distinct CDR3 sequences, roughly an eighth detected once. Source material: blood. The receptors originated from a woman aged 40 to 50 with Graves' ophthalmopathy.

This clonotype was found a few times. The chain links TRBV5-6 to TRBJ2-2; tentative D call: TRBD1 (5 bases). Trimming cost V 5 bases and J 4 bases, with 9 bases left between them. The CDR3 extends over 13 amino acids. Germline CDR1 and CDR2: SGHDT and YYEEEE. In DNA form, the CDR3 reads TGTGCCAGCAGACACGACAGCACCGGGGAGCTGTTTTTT. It encodes CASRHDSTGELFF. Full variable domain (missing parts from reference TRBV5-6 and TRBJ2-2): DAGVTQSPTHLIKTRGQQVTLRCSPKSGHDTVSWYQQALGQGPQFIFQYYEEEERQRGNFPDRFSGHQFPNYSSELNVNALLLGDSALYLCASRHDSTGELFFGEGSRLTVL.

This rearrangement joins TRBV20-1 to TRBJ2-3, with 8 positions matching TRBD1. The trim removed 3 bases at V and 1 base at J, leaving 12 bases unmatched. CDR1 and CDR2 from the germline V gene are DFQATT and SNEGSKA (reference sequence). This CDR3 has 17 amino acids. CDR3 sequence (DNA): TGCAGTGCTAGGGGGGGCAGGGGGCGGGGCCGCACAGATACGCAGTATTTT. Translating it yields CSARGGRGRGRTDTQYF.

This clonotype was detected a few times. Since a much larger clone is just one base distant, this may be a read error. The chain uses TRBV7-2 and TRBJ2-7; 8 nucleotides agree with TRBD2. Trimming cost V 5 bases and J 6 bases; bases outside gene matches: 12. Germline CDR1 reads SGHTA; CDR2 reads FQGNSA. The CDR3 length is 15 residues. CDR3 in DNA: TGTGCCAGCAGCGCCCGGGACGGGGGGGATCCCGAGCAGTACTTC. Translation: CASSARDGGDPEQYF.

This clonotype was seen ten or more times. The chain recombines TRBV18 with TRBJ2-5, with unresolved D. Germline V gene sequence: CDR1 KGHSH, CDR2 LQKENI. CDR3 size: 12 residues. V lost 3 bases, J lost 1 base, and 3 bases lay in between. The chain's CDR3 is CASSPAQETQYF. CDR3 DNA sequence: TGTGCCAGCTCACCGGCCCAAGAGACCCAGTACTTC.

Comment on this clonotype: The junction departs from the called germline gene at one end, perhaps through a read error. CDR3 protein: CASTQDRQNTIYF. Written as DNA, the CDR3 is TGTGCCAGCACCCAAGACAGACAGAACACCATATATTTT. The V gene is TRBV3-1, the J gene TRBJ1-3; possible D gene TRBD1, 5 bases. Germline loops: CDR1 LGHDT, CDR2 YNNKEL (reference sequence). This CDR3 is 13 amino acids long.

This clonotype has ten or more counts. The chain recombines TRBV6-1 with TRBJ1-2, with 7 bases that match TRBD1. The CDR3 consists of 16 residues. The V segment lost 0 bases and the J segment 8 bases; nucleotides outside the gene matches: 12. Germline assignment: CDR1 MNHNS and CDR2 SASEGT. In DNA, the CDR3 is TGTGCCAGCAGTGAAGCAGGGGGCCGGCTATTTTACGGCTACACCTTC. This codes for CASSEAGGRLFYGYTF.

This clonotype was detected ten times or more. This rearrangement joins TRBV28 to TRBJ1-1; D gene unclear. The length of the CDR3 is 15 residues. The V end was cut by 5 bases, the J end by 0 bases, with 13 bases between. Germline loops: CDR1 MDHEN, CDR2 SYDVKM. The CDR3, as DNA: TGTGCCAGCAGTCCCCTACATCTCATGAACACTGAAGCTTTCTTT. It specifies CASSPLHLMNTEAFF.

The V gene is TRBV20-1, the J gene TRBJ1-6, with D unresolved. Trimming removed 0 bases at V and 7 bases at J, with 16 bases between. The CDR3 has 16 amino acids. The germline V gene encodes CDR1 DFQATT and CDR2 SNEGSKA (reference sequence). In nucleotides, the CDR3 is TGCAGTGCTAGAGATAAAGGGTTCGGTCAGAATTCACCCCTCCACTTT. Its protein is CSARDKGFGQNSPLHF.

Regarding this clonotype: A read error may account for a junction end that differs from germline. V usage is TRBV9 and J usage is TRBJ1-2, with 7 positions matching TRBD1. The CDR3 sequence is 16 residues long. The V gene's germline CDR1 is SGDLS and CDR2 YYNGEE. As DNA, the CDR3 is TGTGCCGGCAGCGCCCGGAACGAGGGGGCCAGCGATGGCTACACCTTC. Its protein is CAGSARNEGASDGYTF.

This clonotype was found many times. This chain links TRBV28 with TRBJ2-1; 7 positions agree with TRBD1. J lost 6 bases, V lost 3 bases, and 20 bases had no gene match. The CDR3 covers 19 residues. Germline V gives CDR1 MDHEN, CDR2 SYDVKM. The CDR3 nucleotides are TGTGCCAGCAGTTTTTTTTGGAGTCAAACAGGGGAATCAGGCAATGAGCAGTTCTTC. As protein: CASSFFWSQTGESGNEQFF.

This clonotype has at least ten counts. The chain uses TRBV12-3 or TRBV12-4 and TRBJ2-7; the D is unclear. The germline V and J ends were trimmed by 4 bases and 2 bases, with 6 bases remaining between them. The CDR3 totals 12 residues. DNA for the CDR3: TGTGCCAGCAGTTCTGGAACCTACGAGCAGTACTTC. Translated, it gives CASSSGTYEQYF.

J is TRBJ2-5 and V is TRBV7-9, with D possibly being TRBD1 or TRBD2 (6 bases each). This CDR3 is 13 amino acids long. Germline V gene lookup returns CDR1 SEHNR and CDR2 FQNEAQ (reference sequence). Trimming removed 6 bases at V and 13 bases at J, with 21 bases between. CDR3 protein: CASSYSRGEFLYF. DNA of the CDR3: TGTGCCAGCAGTTATAGTAGGGGGGAATTCTTGTACTTC.

This clonotype has at least ten counts. This chain links TRBV11-2 with TRBJ1-1, with D perhaps TRBD1 (5 bases). V was clipped by 2 bases and J by 3 bases, with 22 bases between them. CDR3 length: 18 amino acids. CDR1 is SGHAT and CDR2 is FQNNGV in the germline V gene. CDR3: CASSLSRQTGSWHTEAFF. The CDR3 coding sequence is TGTGCCAGCAGCTTATCCCGACAGACGGGAAGCTGGCACACTGAAGCTTTCTTT.

This clonotype was counted at least ten times. The chain uses TRBV7-9 and TRBJ1-1; a weak D match, TRBD1 (5 bases). Germline-derived CDR1 and CDR2 are SEHNR and FQNEAQ (reference sequence). This CDR3 region has 15 residues. V lost 3 bases to trimming and J lost 2 bases, with 13 bases between them. DNA for the CDR3: TGTGCCAGCAGCTTTAGGGTGGGGGAAAACACTGAAGCTTTCTTT. Its translation: CASSFRVGENTEAFF.

The rearrangement uses TRBV30 and TRBJ1-2; D may be TRBD1 (5 bases). V dropped 3 bases and J dropped 12 bases, with 20 bases sitting between them. The CDR3 loop spans 13 amino acids. Per the germline V gene, CDR1 is GTSNPN and CDR2 is SVGIG (reference sequence). The CDR3 DNA reads TGTGCCTGGAGGGCAGGGAATTTAGTAATCAACACCTTC. It is translated as CAWRAGNLVINTF.

This clonotype has a count of ten or more. CDR3 sequence: CASRTDRENTEAFF. As DNA, the CDR3 is TGTGCCAGTAGAACGGACAGGGAGAACACTGAAGCTTTCTTT. The chain has TRBV19 and TRBJ1-1, with 8 bases lining up with TRBD1. Losses at the gene ends were 6 bases for V and 1 base for J; bases not matched to a gene: 4. The CDR3 is 14 amino acids. From germline, CDR1 is LNHDA and CDR2 SQIVND (reference sequence).

This clonotype was seen once. J is TRBJ1-4 and V is TRBV3-1, with TRBD1 identical over 9 bases. The CDR3 is 15 amino acids. Germline V gene data show CDR1 as LGHDT and CDR2 as YNNKEL (reference sequence). Trimming removed 4 bases from V and 4 bases from J; junction bases left unmatched: 4. The chain's CDR3 is CASSPDRGYNEKLFF. In nucleotides, the CDR3 is TGTGCCAGCAGCCCTGACAGGGGGTATAATGAAAAACTGTTTTTT. The full variable domain, in which reference TRBV3-1 and TRBJ1-4 provide the parts outside the CDR3, is DTAVSQTPKYLVTQMGNDKSIKCEQNLGHDTMYWYKQDSKKFLKIMFSYNNKELIINETVPNRFSPKSPDKAHLNLHINSLELGDSAVYFCASSPDRGYNEKLFFGSGTQLSVL.

This clonotype turned up a few times. One junction end does not reproduce the germline sequence, and a read error may be involved. The chain uses TRBV6-1 and TRBJ2-5, with 12 bases lining up with TRBD2. The CDR3 consists of 17 residues. Germline V lookup: CDR1 MNHNS, CDR2 SASEGT. CDR3: CASRTRSTSGRWETHYF. The CDR3, as DNA: TGTGCCAGCAGAACTAGGTCTACTAGCGGGAGGTGGGAGACCCATTACTTC.

This clonotype was found many times. The gene calls are TRBV24-1 and TRBJ2-5, with D possibly matching TRBD2 (7 bases). CDR3 length equals 13 residues. Trimming took off 9 bases at V and 2 bases at J, with 12 bases between the two ends. Looked up from germline, CDR1 is KGHDR and CDR2 is SFDVKD. The CDR3 is CATSQGGQETQYF. The DNA of the CDR3 is TGTGCCACCTCACAGGGAGGGCAAGAGACCCAGTACTTC.

This clonotype occurred a few times. The chain combines TRBV19 with TRBJ1-4; D is unclear. Trimming stripped 3 bases from V and 8 bases from J, with 10 bases between. This CDR3 is 13 amino acids long. The germline V gene has CDR1 LNHDA and CDR2 SQIVND (reference sequence). The CDR3 DNA reads TGTGCCAGTAGTATTTCGGCTGGCGAAAAACTGTTTTTT. This encodes CASSISAGEKLFF.

This clonotype was recorded a few times. V usage is TRBV12-5 and J usage is TRBJ1-1; a possible D gene is TRBD1 (5 bases). The CDR3 runs 13 residues. Germline CDR1 is LGHNT and CDR2 is FRNRAP. V was trimmed by 7 bases and J by 3 bases, leaving 12 bases between them. In DNA, the CDR3 is TGTGCTAGTGCCCTGGAGGGGTACACTGAAGCTTTCTTT. Translating it yields CASALEGYTEAFF.

This clonotype was seen ten or more times. The genes are TRBV2 and TRBJ2-7; D is possibly TRBD2 (5 bases). The CDR3 sequence is 16 residues long. V was pared by 2 bases and J by 2 bases, with 16 bases between. Looked up from germline, CDR1 is SNHLY and CDR2 is FYNNEI. The CDR3: CASSENSQAAAYEQYF. The CDR3 bases are TGTGCCAGCAGTGAAAATAGCCAAGCGGCGGCCTACGAGCAGTACTTC.

V gene TRBV5-1 combines with J gene TRBJ2-3; 8 positions match TRBD2. There are 16 residues in the CDR3. The V segment lost 4 bases and the J segment 2 bases; nucleotides outside the gene matches: 9. Per the germline V gene, CDR1 is SGHRS and CDR2 is YFSETQ. The CDR3: CASSPFRGGATDTQYF. The CDR3 nucleotides are TGCGCCAGCAGCCCCTTCCGGGGGGGGGCCACAGATACGCAGTATTTT.

The CDR3 coding sequence is TGTGCCAGCCGCCAAGGGTTTTACGAGCAGTACTTC. As protein: CASRQGFYEQYF. The gene calls are TRBV12-3 or TRBV12-4 and TRBJ2-7; D is undetermined. V was cut by 8 bases and J by 4 bases, with 12 bases left in between. This CDR3 has 12 amino acids.

The CDR3 is CASSPGQGLQETQYF. DNA for the CDR3: TGTGCCAGCTCACCCGGACAGGGACTTCAAGAGACCCAGTACTTC. The V and J genes are TRBV18 and TRBJ2-5; 8 bases are shared with TRBD1. The CDR3 consists of 15 residues. From germline, CDR1 is KGHSH and CDR2 LQKENI. V dropped 3 bases and J dropped 2; count of bases not matched to a gene: 5.

This clonotype appeared many times. This chain joins TRBV6-1 and TRBJ1-2, with a possible D match to TRBD1 (5 bases). V was clipped by 6 bases and J by 1 base, with 30 bases between them. Germline values: CDR1 MNHNS, CDR2 SASEGT. There are 20 residues in the CDR3. The CDR3 DNA is TGTGCCAGCAGGGAGGGCCGGGACCCAATTCTGAGAGCCCTTAACTATGGCTACACCTTC. This gives the protein CASREGRDPILRALNYGYTF.

The chain has TRBV10-3 and TRBJ2-6; 9 bases fit TRBD1. Germline CDR1 ENHRY, CDR2 SYGVKD. The CDR3 is 21 amino acids. With 5 bases clipped from V and 3 bases from J, the junction kept 20 bases outside the gene matches. The CDR3 loop reads CAISPPGLDRGSRGGANVLTF. The CDR3 coding sequence is TGTGCCATCAGTCCTCCCGGGCTCGACAGGGGGAGTAGGGGTGGGGCCAACGTCCTGACTTTC.

This clonotype was detected many times. This sequence joins TRBV20-1 and TRBJ2-5; TRBD2 is a possible D gene (6 bases). The CDR3 totals 11 residues. Germline V gives CDR1 DFQATT, CDR2 SNEGSKA (reference sequence). The V and J ends lost 6 bases and 9 bases respectively, with 14 bases between them. Here the CDR3 DNA reads TGCAGTGCAGGGGACTCCCGGTCCCAGTACTTC. Translating it yields CSAGDSRSQYF.